This T cell receptor beta chain originates from a study of blood T cell repertoires in COVID-19. About the research overall: Researchers got acute and convalescent COVID-19 samples from the United States, Italy and Spain. Nucleic acid was either cDNA or gDNA, and it came from T cells, B-cell-depleted T cells, or PBMCs.

The CDR3 runs to 12 residues. With 6 bases removed from V and 0 bases from J, the gap between germline ends came to 4 bases. Germline loops: CDR1 MNHEY, CDR2 SVGAGI. As handled by the study authors: Amplifying reference gene primers gave estimates of nucleated cell counts. Repertoires were generated with immunoSEQ multiplex PCR, while TCRdb's copy carries only in-frame clones and drops some. The V and J calls and clone size come from that table; D and trimming were worked out from the DNA. Here the sample spans about 81,000 clones, 80% to 90% being singletons. The rearrangement uses TRBV6-5 and TRBJ2-3; D is undetermined. The sequence derives from a woman over 75 with acute or convalescent COVID-19. Sequencing was performed on peripheral blood. CDR3 sequence reads: CASSLSTDTQYF. The CDR3, as DNA: TGTGCCAGCAGCCTTAGCACAGATACGCAGTATTTT.